The rows below give T cell receptor beta chains drawn from one sample of a study of glioma-infiltrating T cells after dendritic cell vaccination. The assay was immunoSEQ multiplex PCR, and TCRdb's table has in-frame clones only and misses some. The table lists some 90,000 clones, 70% to 90% of them singletons, with over 2% in the top ten. Sample: blood, taken after dendritic cell vaccination. All receptors come from a human donor with glioblastoma. Each CDR3 is given with its conserved first and last residue. Fields, in order: clone size, V gene, D gene, J gene, CDR3 DNA, CDR3 protein. D genes are given only for firm matches. Where a row states a size, it is once, few, many or the class of an expanded clone; other rows omit it.

>NA|TRBV4-1|TRBD2|TRBJ2-1
TGCGCCAGCAGCCAAGAGATAGCGGGAGCTCAGTTCTTC
CASSQEIAGAQFF
>NA|TRBV2|TRBD1|TRBJ2-5
TGTGCCAGCAGTACCGAGGTGGGACAGCAAGAGACCCAGTACTTC
CASSTEVGQQETQYF
>NA|TRBV2|NA|TRBJ1-1
TGTGCCAGCAGTGAAGGTATGGGCCGCCCGGACACTGAAGCTTTCTTT
CASSEGMGRPDTEAFF
>NA|TRBV19|NA|TRBJ2-1
TGTGCCAGTAGTATGTCGCAGGGATACTACAATGAGCAGTTCTTC
CASSMSQGYYNEQFF
>NA|TRBV4-2|NA|TRBJ1-3
TGTGCCAGCAGCCAGGGGCGATCTGGAAACACCATATATTTT
CASSQGRSGNTIYF
>NA|TRBV7-3|TRBD2|TRBJ2-6
TGTGCCAGCAGCTTAATTGGTTGGCTAGCGGGAGGGCCCTCTGGGGCCAACGTCCTGACTTTC
CASSLIGWLAGGPSGANVLTF
>NA|TRBV15|NA|TRBJ1-2
TGTGCCACCAGCAGAGATGAGGGTTATGGCTACACCTTC
CATSRDEGYGYTF
>NA|TRBV30|NA|TRBJ1-4
TGTGCCTGGAGTTCGGTCGCAACTAATGAAAAACTGTTTTTT
CAWSSVATNEKLFF
>NA|TRBV19|NA|TRBJ1-1
TGTGCCAGTAGTATGAGGAGGGCTGAAGCTTTCTTT
CASSMRRAEAFF
>NA|TRBV19|TRBD2|TRBJ2-1
TGTGCCAGTAGTGTAATACTAGCGGGGCCTACGAGCTCCTACAATGAGCAGTTCTTC
CASSVILAGPTSSYNEQFF
>NA|TRBV5-6|NA|TRBJ1-5
TGTGCCAGCTTAGGGAGGCCCCAGCATTTT
CASLGRPQHF
>NA|TRBV5-1|NA|TRBJ2-1
TGCGCCAGCAGCCGAACCGGGTTCAATGAGCAGTTCTTC
CASSRTGFNEQFF
>NA|TRBV5-1|TRBD1|TRBJ2-1
TGCGCCAGCAGTTCTTACAGGGGCCTGGACAATGAGCAGTTCTTC
CASSSYRGLDNEQFF
>NA|TRBV11-2|NA|TRBJ2-7
TGTGCCAGCAGCTTCCGGGACTCAGGTGTAGAGCAGTACTTC
CASSFRDSGVEQYF
>NA|TRBV29-1|TRBD2|TRBJ2-1
TGCAGCGTTGGAAGGGGACTAGCGTTCGGGAAGGGTGAGCAGTTCTTC
CSVGRGLAFGKGEQFF
>NA|TRBV5-1|NA|TRBJ2-7
TGCGCCAGCAGCCCGGAGGGGGGGAGGGAGCAGTACTTC
CASSPEGGREQYF
>NA|TRBV16|NA|TRBJ1-5
TGTGCCAGCAGCCAAGATAGACAGGCGGGTAATCAGCCCCAGCATTTT
CASSQDRQAGNQPQHF
>NA|TRBV6-1|NA|TRBJ1-6
TGTGCCAGCAGTGAATTTGGACAGAGCAATTCACCCCTCCACTTT
CASSEFGQSNSPLHF
>NA|TRBV5-1|NA|TRBJ2-3
TGCGCCAGCAGCAGACAAGAGAACACAGATACGCAGTATTTT
CASSRQENTDTQYF
>NA|TRBV29-1|TRBD1|TRBJ2-3
TGCAGCGTTGAAGATCTGGGACAGGGTATGAGGGGGCAGTATTTT
CSVEDLGQGMRGQYF
>NA|TRBV7-9|NA|TRBJ2-5
TGTGCCAGCAGCTCCCGACTAGTCCCAGAGACCCAGTACTTC
CASSSRLVPETQYF
>few|TRBV7-3|NA|TRBJ2-3
TGTGCCAGCAGCATAAGCTCCGGGGGATCAGCAGATACGCAGTATTTT
CASSISSGGSADTQYF
>NA|TRBV7-6|NA|TRBJ2-1
TGTGCCAGCAGCCCGGAGGCGGGGTCTGAATTCTACAATGAGCAGTTCTTC
CASSPEAGSEFYNEQFF
>NA|TRBV7-6|NA|TRBJ2-2
TGTGCCAGCAGCTTAGTGGGTAGCGGGAACACCGGGGAGCTGTTTTTT
CASSLVGSGNTGELFF
>few|TRBV5-1|TRBD2|TRBJ2-5
TGCGCCAGCCTTGGGACTAGCGGGAGAGGAGAGACCCAGTACTTC
CASLGTSGRGETQYF
>NA|TRBV29-1|TRBD1|TRBJ2-6
TGCAGCGTTGCAGGTGGACAGGGAAAATATGGAGAGGCTGGGGCCAACGTCCTGACTTTC
CSVAGGQGKYGEAGANVLTF
>NA|TRBV19|NA|TRBJ2-5
TGTGCCAGTAGTGACGCGGGACGATGGGTGGAGACCCAGTACTTC
CASSDAGRWVETQYF
>NA|TRBV6-5|NA|TRBJ1-2
TGTGCCAGCAGTTACTCTAGGGGGACGTCCTATGGCTACACCTTC
CASSYSRGTSYGYTF
>NA|TRBV5-1|TRBD1|TRBJ1-5
TGCGCCAGCAGCCCCGGGACAGGGAATCAGCCCCAGCATTTT
CASSPGTGNQPQHF
>NA|TRBV30|NA|TRBJ1-4
TGTGCCTGGAGTGGAGCGGCGGACAATGAAAAACTGTTTTTT
CAWSGAADNEKLFF
>NA|TRBV2|NA|TRBJ1-5
TGTGCCAGCATGATCACTGGCAATCAGCCCCAGCATTTT
CASMITGNQPQHF
>NA|TRBV25-1|NA|TRBJ1-4
TGTGCCAGCAAAGACAGTAATGGGGAAAAACTGTTTTTT
CASKDSNGEKLFF
>few|TRBV23-1|NA|TRBJ1-3
TGCGCCAGCCCGAGGTCCACAGGAAACACCATATATTTT
CASPRSTGNTIYF
>NA|TRBV7-9|TRBD1|TRBJ1-6
TGTGCCAGCAGCTTGCTAACCGGGACAGGAGGGTCACCCCTCCACTTT
CASSLLTGTGGSPLHF
>NA|TRBV6-1|NA|TRBJ1-6
TGTGCCAGCGAACGGAGACCCGATTCACCCCTCCACTTT
CASERRPDSPLHF
>NA|TRBV7-3|TRBD1|TRBJ1-2
TGTGCCAGCAGCCCCCCGGACAGGGGCAGTGGCTACACCTTC
CASSPPDRGSGYTF
>NA|TRBV9|NA|TRBJ1-5
TGTGCCAGCAGCGTACATAGCAATCAGCCCCAGCATTTT
CASSVHSNQPQHF
>NA|TRBV18|TRBD1|TRBJ2-1
TGTGCCAGCTCATCTGACAGGGACAATGAGCAGTTCTTC
CASSSDRDNEQFF
>few|TRBV14|NA|TRBJ1-2
TGTGCCAGCAGCCAATACTTTTCCTATGGCTACACCTTC
CASSQYFSYGYTF
>NA|TRBV20-1|NA|TRBJ1-2
TGCAGTCCCCAGGGAAACTATGGCTACACCTTC
CSPQGNYGYTF
>NA|TRBV15|NA|TRBJ2-1
TGTGCCACCAGCCATGAGATACCCTCCTACAATGAGCAGTTCTTC
CATSHEIPSYNEQFF
>NA|TRBV6-6|TRBD1|TRBJ1-6
TGTGCCAGCAGTCCACTGACAGGGCATAATTCACCCCTCCACTTT
CASSPLTGHNSPLHF
>few|TRBV5-1|TRBD1|TRBJ2-7
TGCGCCAGCAGCCCTAGACAGGGAACTTCCTACGAGCAGTACTTC
CASSPRQGTSYEQYF
>NA|TRBV18|TRBD1|TRBJ1-2
TGTGCCAGCTCACCGACAGGGGAGATTGGCTACACCTTC
CASSPTGEIGYTF
>NA|TRBV6-1|TRBD2|TRBJ2-5
TGTGCCAGCAGTGATGGACTAGCGGGAGGAGAGACCCAGTACTTC
CASSDGLAGGETQYF
>NA|TRBV6-1|NA|TRBJ1-4
TGTGCCAGCAGTCGTTCACCTTACCAGAATGAAAAACTGTTTTTT
CASSRSPYQNEKLFF
>once|TRBV10-2|NA|TRBJ1-1
TGCGCCAGCAGTGACAGGGTAGCTTTCTTT
CASSDRVAFF
>NA|TRBV4-2|TRBD2|TRBJ2-1
TGTGCCAGCAGCCAAGATCAGGCTAGCGGGAGTTGGGGCAATGAGCAGTTCTTC
CASSQDQASGSWGNEQFF